The rows below give T cell receptor beta chains drawn from one sample of a study of cytomegalovirus exposure and HLA in healthy donors. TCRdb's table, derived via immunoSEQ multiplex PCR, lists solely in-frame clones and lacks some. The listing records about 72,000 clones. Sequenced input: PBMCs. The source is a woman aged 40 to 55 in good health and CMV-seropositive. Each CDR3 is given without its conserved first and last residue. D genes are given only for firm matches.

>12|TRBJ2-2|NA|TRBV6-5
ASSYNRDTGELF
>11|TRBJ2-1|NA|TRBV11-2
ASSLAPTGGQF
>13|TRBJ2-1|TRBD2|TRBV6-5
ASRTILAGGNEQF
>13|TRBJ1-1|NA|TRBV10-2
ASSGLEERNTEAF
>12|TRBJ2-7|TRBD1|TRBV28
ASSDGTGWYEQY
>11|TRBJ1-2|NA|TRBV28
ASSKGHSCGYT
>12|TRBJ2-1|NA|TRBV25-1
ASSERGFDDEQF
>13|TRBJ2-3|TRBD2|TRBV5-1
ASSPGLGRTDTQY
>12|TRBJ2-3|NA|TRBV7-9
ASSLGQSTDTQY
>15|TRBJ2-2|NA|TRBV4-2
AAAKISQQGPTGELF
>14|TRBJ1-2|TRBD1|TRBV7-8
ASSLATPGGHYGYT
>15|TRBJ2-7|TRBD2|TRBV10-3
AISESNSGRGFGEQY
>15|TRBJ2-1|TRBD2|TRBV7-2
ASSFRLAGSLYNEQF
>9|TRBJ2-1|NA|TRBV6-6
ASSYPPLPV
>13|TRBJ2-1|TRBD1|TRBV5-1
ASSLGGQGWNEQF
>12|TRBJ1-3|NA|TRBV6-1
ASSETGEGNTIY
>15|TRBJ2-7|NA|TRBV15
ATSGGGKTGNSYEQY
>12|TRBJ2-7|TRBD1|TRBV2
ASRDGTGENEQY
>13|TRBJ2-7|TRBD2|TRBV10-3
AISEWGSGRDEQY
>13|TRBJ1-2|TRBD1|TRBV5-1
ASSAGDRGSDGYT
>13|TRBJ1-2|NA|TRBV18
ASSPQVEGGYGYT
>15|TRBJ2-5|TRBD1|TRBV12-5
ASGLGDRGRVGETQY
>13|TRBJ1-5|NA|TRBV7-2
ASSVDGRAHQPQH
>12|TRBJ1-2|NA|TRBV5-6
ASSWGTGDYGYT
>13|TRBJ2-7|TRBD1|TRBV30
AWTPFQGAPYEQY
>12|TRBJ1-6|TRBD1|TRBV2
ASGDRDRGSPLH
>13|TRBJ1-5|NA|TRBV4-1
ASSQADRQSQPQH
>15|TRBJ2-3|TRBD1|TRBV2
ASSEDRGKGRTDTQY
>9|TRBJ1-1|NA|TRBV29-1
SAVREGEAF
>11|TRBJ2-5|NA|TRBV21-1
ASSKLAPETQY
>9|TRBJ2-7|NA|TRBV7-9
ASSFSQEQY
>11|NA|NA|TRBV11-2
ASSFDSTYEQY
>12|TRBJ2-1|TRBD2|TRBV27
ASSWGGRANEQF
>12|TRBJ1-5|NA|TRBV6-5
ASHKSGGNQPQH